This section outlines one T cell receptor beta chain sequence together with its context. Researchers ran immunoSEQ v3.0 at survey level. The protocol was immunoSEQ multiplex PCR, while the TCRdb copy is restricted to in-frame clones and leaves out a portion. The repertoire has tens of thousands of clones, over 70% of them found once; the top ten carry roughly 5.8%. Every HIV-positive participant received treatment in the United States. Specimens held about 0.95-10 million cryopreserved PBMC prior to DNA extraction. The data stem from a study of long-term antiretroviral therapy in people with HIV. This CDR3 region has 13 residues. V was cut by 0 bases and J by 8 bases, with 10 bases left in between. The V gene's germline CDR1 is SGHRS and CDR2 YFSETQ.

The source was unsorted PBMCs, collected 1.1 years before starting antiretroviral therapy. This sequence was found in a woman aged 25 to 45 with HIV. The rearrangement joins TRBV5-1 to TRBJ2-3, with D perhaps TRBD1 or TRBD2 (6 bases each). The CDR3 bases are TGCGCCAGCAGCTTGGAGGGGGGAAGTACGCAGTATTTT. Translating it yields CASSLEGGSTQYF.